A selection of T cell receptor beta chains follows, all from one sample in a study of human T cells and chemical hapten exposure. MiXCR was run by TCRdb on the RACE reads, yielding one entry per CDR3 protein. This table has over 40,000 distinct CDR3 sequences, 3% to 3.5% appearing once. Sequenced here: whole blood, sampled in connection with sensitization to the hapten diphenylcyclopropenone (DPC). The receptors shown here come from a man in his forties with alopecia areata. Some clones in this sample may be carry-over from other donors' samples. CDR3s include the opening cysteine and the closing phenylalanine or tryptophan.

V gene	CDR3 protein
TRBV12-3/TRBV12-4	CAISRTSGTDTQYF
TRBV20-1	CSAFTGATNEKLFF
TRBV28	CASSPLNEKLFF
TRBV7-9	CASSSGQVPNEKLFF
TRBV14	CASSLRLGSYNSPLHF
TRBV5-1	CASSLYPGMGAEAFF
TRBV19	CASSTVSLNQPQHF
TRBV12-3/TRBV12-4	CASSLRGGRGETQYF
TRBV20-1	CSAIRPTNEKLFF
TRBV4-1	CASSPRIGELFF
TRBV6-1	CASIFDRVRSNQPQHF
TRBV20-1	CSADRHWANTGELFF
TRBV28	CASSPPGIGEQYF
TRBV5-1	CASSFLGREGPPDTQYF
TRBV20-1	CSATGTGHGYTF
TRBV14	CASSQDSGRARNEQFF
TRBV10-3	CAISLTSYEQYF
TRBV28	CAARQGIYGYTF
TRBV28	CASSFAGTSVGEQFF
TRBV5-1	CASSSIPGQTSTGELFF
TRBV5-1	CASSLAGGAYEQYF
TRBV18	CASSPSAGVLPNEQFF
TRBV12-3/TRBV12-4	CASSLSRGVGGSTEAFF
TRBV2	CASSDVQVNTEAFF
TRBV30	CAWSPLRLAGGNEQFF
TRBV30	CAWSLRTYEQYF
TRBV19	CASSVGSANTGELFF
TRBV11-2	CASSLLPGSVRNEQFF
TRBV28	CASSLSLGTGTYEQYF
TRBV28	CASSPRTAPGEQFF
TRBV4-1	CASSQMGPTLMTGANVLTF
TRBV4-1	CASSQGGGDNQPQHF
TRBV3-1	CASSQEPSRNNQPQHF
TRBV28	CASSPHRGNYEQYF
TRBV5-1	CASSLDSRNTEAFF
TRBV27	CASSSGGIQYF
TRBV2	CASTVRDTGAKNIQYF
TRBV6-1	CASSEAPGETQYF
TRBV4-2	CASSRETGPAGYTF
TRBV20-1	CSASREPYYNEQFF
TRBV9	CASSVGTGTSGMEQYF
TRBV7-6	CASSLQTGGIETQYF
TRBV7-3	CASSADYNSPLHF
TRBV28	CASSESGANVLTF
TRBV20-1	CSATEQGRTQYF
TRBV24-1	CATSGASTDTQYF